This T cell receptor beta chain appears in the sequencing data of a study of regulatory T cells in long-lasting Graves disease. This sample's time point: persistent/refractory GD, antithyroid drugs over 5 years with positive TRAb. The authors made the TCR library using RNA they extracted from PBMCs. This clonotype was detected ten times or more. Its antigen is still unknown. Germline V gene data show CDR1 as GTSNPN and CDR2 as SVGIG (reference sequence). V gave up 2 bases and J gave up 6 bases, with 14 bases separating them. CDR3 length: 13 residues. According to the study, TCR beta libraries were built with iRepertoire HTBI primers and CDR3-region Arm-PCR. MiXCR was run by TCRdb on the multiplex PCR reads, yielding one entry per CDR3 protein. The sample lists around 340,000 distinct CDR3 sequences; about 20% were seen once. Whole-study findings and limits: Favored usage of TRBV28, TRBJ1-2 and TRBJ2-5 was recorded in persistent disease.

This chain joins TRBV30 and TRBJ2-7, with a weak D call TRBD1 (6 bases). The clonotype originates from a female donor with Graves disease. The specimen was peripheral blood mononuclear cells (PBMCs), collected when the disease was refractory, from a patient treated with antithyroid drugs. DNA for the CDR3: TGTGCCTGGAGTTTGGGGCTAGGGGGCGAGCAGTACTTC. This translates into CAWSLGLGGEQYF.